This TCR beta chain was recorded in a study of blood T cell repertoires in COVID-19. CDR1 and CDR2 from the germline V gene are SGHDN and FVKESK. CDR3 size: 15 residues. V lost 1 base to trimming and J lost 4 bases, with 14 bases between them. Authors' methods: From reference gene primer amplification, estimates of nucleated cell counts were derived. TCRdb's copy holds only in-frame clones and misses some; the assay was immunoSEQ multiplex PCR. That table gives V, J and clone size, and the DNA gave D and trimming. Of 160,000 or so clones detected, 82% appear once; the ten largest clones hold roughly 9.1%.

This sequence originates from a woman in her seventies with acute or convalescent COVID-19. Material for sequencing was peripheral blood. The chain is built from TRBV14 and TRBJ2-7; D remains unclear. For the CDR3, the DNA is TGTGCCAGCAGCCAAGTACGAGGCATTGGGTACGAGCAGTACTTC. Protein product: CASSQVRGIGYEQYF.